Listed below are T cell receptor beta chains from one sample, sequenced in a study of blood T cell repertoires in COVID-19. The protocol was immunoSEQ multiplex PCR, while the TCRdb copy is restricted to in-frame clones and leaves out a portion. The table records under 300,000 clones, around four fifths of them present only once. The source material was peripheral blood. These receptors were obtained from a man aged 60-69 years who had recovered from COVID-19. Both conserved end residues are part of each CDR3.

v_call cdr3_aa
TRBV15 CATSSRGQGSSYNSPLHF
TRBV6-5 CASSYSAGPLGTEAFF
TRBV2 CASSEEHLRGQYF
TRBV4-1 CASSQVGLGGYEQYF
TRBV18 CASSPGQFQPQHF
TRBV5-1 CASSLSSQETQYF
TRBV4-1 CASSQFGQYGYTF
TRBV7-9 CASSLELTNSPLHF
TRBV5-1 CASSDRTSGGLNEQFF
TRBV29-1 CSVEDPGRGNTEAFF
TRBV18 CASDTFRTSGQETQYF
TRBV4-1 CASSPRQQVGMVGTDTQYF
TRBV6-2/TRBV6-3 CASSYMGLAAGELFF
TRBV4-1 CASSPIGVGEKLFF
TRBV4-2 CASSQDIEQFF
TRBV9 CASSLGQGWNEKLFF
TRBV7-7 CASSLGTGGYSEQFF
TRBV5-1 CASSPRQDQAGELFF
TRBV27 CASSWGGSGANVLTF
TRBV19 CASSIRQNQPQHF
TRBV4-1 CASSQELDRGTRTNEKLFF
TRBV7-6 CASSFGPGVHEQFF
TRBV6-5 CASTGTQETQYF
TRBV5-1 CASREDSYEQYF
TRBV30 CATGRAREQYF
TRBV4-2 CASSPGGGPGANVLTF
TRBV7-9 CASSLPGLALDNEQFF
TRBV10-2 CASRREGLVGELFF
TRBV3-1/TRBV3-2 CASSPYGTLTGELFF
TRBV3-1/TRBV3-2 CASSAGISNQPQHF
TRBV2 CASRRSGSNTGELFF
TRBV21-1 CASSKVGGGLSRDTQYF
TRBV15 CATSRGQATYEQYF
TRBV9 CASSVAGGLEKLFF
TRBV4-1 CASSQVRVPRSDYGYTF
TRBV5-1 CASSPSRGQGAGTGELFF
TRBV27 CASSPSGTRGNQPQHF
TRBV11-2 CASSGEGYGYTF
TRBV5-1 CASSLMGGANTGELFF
TRBV5-5 CASSSMGRGYGYTF
TRBV9 CASSVVGTGNSPLHF